The present T cell receptor (beta chain) was sequenced within a study of blood T cell repertoires in COVID-19. Study background: Sites across the United States, Italy and Spain contributed samples from acute and convalescent COVID-19. Sample material is recorded as cDNA or gDNA derived from T cells, B-cell-depleted T cells, or PBMCs.

In the original processing: How many nucleated cells were present was estimated from reference gene primer amplification. The method was immunoSEQ multiplex PCR; TCRdb's version includes in-frame clones alone and lacks a portion of them. The V and J calls and clone size come from that table; D and trimming were worked out from the DNA. The sample has around 80,000 clones, roughly nine tenths seen once. The length of the CDR3 is 14 residues. CDR1 is SGHNT and CDR2 is YENEEA in the germline V gene. After removal of 4 bases from V and 6 bases from J, the junction contained 6 bases not matched to a gene.

The clonotype originates from a human donor in a cohort sampled during active COVID-19. The sequenced sample was peripheral blood. V is TRBV11-3 and J is TRBJ2-3; 8 nucleotides align to TRBD1. The CDR3 loop is CASSSGQAADTQYF. The CDR3 DNA is TGTGCCAGCAGCTCGGGACAGGCCGCCGATACGCAGTATTTT.